The clone carrying this T cell receptor beta chain was detected only a few times. Its matching antigen is unknown. The data were taken from a study of T cell responses to AZD1222 COVID-19 vaccine. Study-wide results and limits: Baseline serology detected seropositivity in only six AZD1222 recipients. Nearly half of spike-specific TCRs reportedly go after variant regions that carry no mutations.

Profiled with immunoSEQ multiplex PCR; TCRdb holds only in-frame clones, not every one. The sample lists 120,000 to 150,000 clones, about 86% seen once, with under 3.5% in the top ten. This CDR3 comprises 14 residues. The V and J ends lost 1 base and 0 bases respectively, with 7 bases between them. Germline assignment: CDR1 SGHAT and CDR2 FQNNGV. The TCR comes from an adult in good health. This specimen was peripheral blood, taken on day 0 of AZD1222 vaccination. This rearrangement joins TRBV11-2 to TRBJ2-7; D perhaps matches TRBD1 (5 bases). The DNA for the CDR3 is TGTGCCAGCAGCTTAGTACAGGACTCCTACGAGCAGTACTTC. This encodes CASSLVQDSYEQYF.